This passage covers 16 T cell receptor beta chains from one sample sequenced in a study of blood T cell repertoires in COVID-19. Measured with immunoSEQ multiplex PCR; TCRdb has only the in-frame clones, and not every one. The data contain some 190,000 clones, over 65% of them singletons. Sequenced input: peripheral blood. Receptors were obtained from a person between 65 and 80 years old with COVID-19, enrolled during active disease.

CDR3 coding DNA: TGTGCCAGCAGTTGGTTCAATAACGAGGGTTCAGATACGCAGTATTTT. Protein sequence: CASSWFNNEGSDTQYF. The rearrangement uses TRBV6-2 or TRBV6-3 and TRBJ2-3, with D perhaps TRBD2 (5 bases). CDR1 is MNHEY, CDR2 SVGEGT, per germline. Trimming removed 4 bases at V and 4 bases at J, with 18 bases between. The CDR3 runs to 16 residues.

This clone was counted a few times. V gene TRBV5-1 combines with J gene TRBJ1-6; D possibly corresponds to TRBD1 (6 bases). CDR1 and CDR2 (germline): SGHRS, YFSETQ. The CDR3 covers 14 residues. Trimming removed 0 bases from V and 10 bases from J, with 11 bases in between. CDR3 bases: TGCGCCAGCAGCTTGGACAGGGAAGGCTCACCCCTCCACTTT. Encoded protein: CASSLDREGSPLHF.

The V and J genes are TRBV30 and TRBJ1-4, with D maybe TRBD1 (5 bases). The germline V gene has CDR1 GTSNPN and CDR2 SVGIG (reference sequence). The CDR3 spans 14 residues. The V end was cut by 2 bases, the J end by 7 bases, with 14 bases between. CDR3 DNA: TGTGCCTGGAGTCCCCTGGCAGGGCCTGAAAAACTGTTTTTT. Amino acids: CAWSPLAGPEKLFF.

This chain joins TRBV6-5 and TRBJ2-7; 7 bases map to TRBD1. CDR1 is MNHEY and CDR2 is SVGAGI in the germline V gene. CDR3 length equals 14 residues. The trim removed 6 bases at V and 6 bases at J, leaving 11 bases unmatched. DNA of the CDR3: TGTGCCAGCAGACCGGACAGGATTACCCGCGAGCAGTACTTC. Encoded protein: CASRPDRITREQYF.

The chain uses TRBV19 and TRBJ1-6; D ambiguous. CDR1 is LNHDA, CDR2 SQIVND, per germline (reference sequence). V lost 5 bases to trimming and J lost 7 bases, with 6 bases between them. The CDR3 spans 12 residues. Written as DNA, the CDR3 is TGTGCCAGTAGTGCGTACAATTCACCCCTCCACTTT. Protein product: CASSAYNSPLHF.

The rearrangement links TRBV5-6 to TRBJ1-1, with 10 bases that match TRBD1. V was pared by 0 bases and J by 4 bases, with 6 bases of the junction left unmatched. There are 16 residues in the CDR3. Per germline, CDR1 SGHDT and CDR2 YYEEEE. DNA for the CDR3: TGTGCCAGCAGCTTGGTAGGCAGGGACAGGGGCACTGAAGCTTTCTTT. Protein: CASSLVGRDRGTEAFF.

The V call is TRBV6-5, the J call TRBJ1-2, with 9 bases identical to TRBD1. From germline, CDR1 is MNHEY and CDR2 SVGAGI. The CDR3 is made up of 14 amino acids. The junction had 5 bases not matched to a gene; V was cut back by 5 bases and J by 4 bases. CDR3 sequence: CASSLTGGGYGYTF. DNA for the CDR3: TGTGCCAGCAGTCTAACAGGGGGCGGCTATGGCTACACCTTC.

The chain carries TRBV7-8 and TRBJ1-5; TRBD1 matches 7 bases. Germline V gene lookup returns CDR1 SGHVS and CDR2 FQNEAQ. After removal of 4 bases from V and 3 bases from J, the junction contained 6 bases not matched to a gene. The CDR3 contains 15 residues. The CDR3 sequence: CASSSTTGPNQPQHF. In nucleotides, the CDR3 is TGTGCCAGCAGCTCCACGACAGGGCCCAATCAGCCCCAGCATTTT.

V gene TRBV25-1 combines with J gene TRBJ2-1; D is undetermined. V was cut by 6 bases and J by 5 bases, with 14 bases left in between. Germline CDR1 and CDR2: MGHDK and SYGVNS. CDR3 size: 14 residues. CDR3 DNA: TGTGCCAGCAGCCCCTTTGGTGCGAACAATGAGCAGTTCTTC. Translated, it gives CASSPFGANNEQFF.

On this clone: The same CDR3 is also encoded by other DNA sequences in this sample. The chain uses TRBV12-3 or TRBV12-4 and TRBJ2-2; D gene unclear. The CDR3 is 13 amino acids. Trimming took off 1 base at V and 4 bases at J, with 4 bases between the two ends. Written as DNA, the CDR3 is TGTGCCAGCAGTTTAGGAGGCACCGGGGAGCTGTTTTTT. Its translation: CASSLGGTGELFF.

The rearrangement links TRBV18 to TRBJ1-6; TRBD1 matches at 7 bases. Germline values: CDR1 KGHSH, CDR2 LQKENI. This CDR3 comprises 17 residues. Trimming at V came to 2 bases and at J to 2 bases, leaving 6 bases not matched to a gene. The CDR3 spells CASSPNTGDPYNSPLHF. The CDR3 nucleotides read TGTGCCAGCTCACCAAATACAGGGGACCCCTATAATTCACCCCTCCACTTT.

This chain connects TRBV3-1 (or the pseudogene TRBV3-2) to TRBJ1-1; D perhaps matches TRBD1 (6 bases). CDR1 is LGHDT, CDR2 YNNKEL, per germline (reference sequence). The CDR3 is 12 amino acids. V was cut by 6 bases and J by 6 bases, with 11 bases left in between. The CDR3 region is CASSTGLSEAFF. CDR3 nucleotides: TGTGCCAGCAGTACAGGGTTATCTGAAGCTTTCTTT.

The rearrangement links TRBV19 to TRBJ1-2; no clear D. The ends were cut back, 0 bases at V and 4 bases at J, with 15 bases in the middle. Germline CDR1 and CDR2: LNHDA and SQIVND (reference sequence). The CDR3 length is 16 residues. The CDR3 protein is CASSIDRLPTSYGYTF. The CDR3 DNA sequence: TGTGCCAGTAGTATAGATAGACTGCCGACCTCCTATGGCTACACCTTC.

This clone was seen once. This chain uses TRBV19 with TRBJ2-5, with 10 bases aligning to TRBD1. There are 15 residues in the CDR3. In germline, CDR1 is LNHDA, CDR2 SQIVND (reference sequence). J was trimmed by 4 bases and V by 4 bases; bases with no gene match: 6. The CDR3 DNA reads as TGTGCCAGTAGTAGCCCGGGACAGGGGCTAGAGACCCAGTACTTC. It translates to CASSSPGQGLETQYF.

The chain uses TRBV20-1 and TRBJ1-6, with D possibly TRBD1 on 6 matching bases. This CDR3 has 15 residues. V dropped 3 bases and J dropped 9 bases, with 18 bases sitting between them. Germline lookup yields CDR1 DFQATT and CDR2 SNEGSKA (reference sequence). As DNA, the CDR3 is TGCAGTGCTAGTCCCACAGGGTCGGATAGTTCACCCCTCCACTTT. Residues: CSASPTGSDSSPLHF.

The chain links TRBV28 to TRBJ2-5; TRBD2 is a possible D gene (5 bases). The V end was cut by 6 bases, the J end by 6 bases, with 14 bases between. The germline V gene has CDR1 MDHEN and CDR2 SYDVKM. The CDR3 has 13 amino acids. The CDR3 coding sequence is TGTGCCAGCAGAAAGACGGAGGTCAAGACCCAGTACTTC. Protein sequence: CASRKTEVKTQYF.